Included here is one TCR beta chain sequence, with context. TCRdb re-called the 5' RACE reads with MiXCR, one entry per CDR3 protein. Of under 60,000 distinct CDR3 sequences listed, 9.3% are singletons. The data belong to a study of T-cell memory formation after mild COVID-19. This CDR3 is 13 amino acids long. CDR1 LNHDA and CDR2 SQIVND come from the germline V gene (reference sequence). The trim removed 3 bases at V and 10 bases at J, leaving 8 bases unmatched. The chain is built from TRBV19 and TRBJ1-1; 7 bases are a match to TRBD1. This TCR came from an adult woman who had mild COVID-19 (a few samples of this study predate the infection). Cell type and time point are not known. Sequenced input: PBMCs or a T cell subset sorted from them (not recorded which). CDR3 sequence reads: CASSIDRVGGAFF. The CDR3 DNA is TGTGCCAGTAGTATCGACAGGGTGGGGGGAGCTTTCTTT.